These 2 T cell receptor beta chains originate from one sample sequenced in a study of identical twins. TCRdb recomputed calls from the 5' RACE reads with MiXCR, one row per CDR3 protein. The repertoire includes 450,000 or so distinct CDR3 sequences, around a sixth of them detected once, and approximately 12% sits in the top ten. The sequencing input was naive T cells sorted from blood. The receptors originated from a man over 45 in good health.

This clonotype was observed a handful of times. The CDR3 is CASSYSRLLAREETQYF. The DNA of the CDR3 is TGTGCCAGCAGTTACTCGAGATTACTAGCAAGAGAAGAGACCCAGTACTTC. The gene calls are TRBV6-5 and TRBJ2-5, with D perhaps TRBD2 (6 bases). The CDR3 extends over 17 amino acids. Trimming took off 0 bases at V and 3 bases at J, with 17 bases between the two ends. Germline-derived CDR1 and CDR2 are MNHEY and SVGAGI.

This clonotype was recorded a few times. The chain employs TRBV10-3 and TRBJ2-7, with a possible D match to TRBD2 (5 bases). With 2 bases removed from V and 7 bases from J, the gap between germline ends came to 12 bases. From germline, CDR1 is ENHRY and CDR2 SYGVKD. The CDR3 is 13 residues long. Here the CDR3 DNA reads TGTGCCATCAGTGAGGAGGGAGACGGGGAGCAGTACTTC. Translating it yields CAISEEGDGEQYF.